This T cell receptor (beta chain) is drawn from a study of shared clonotypes between healthy human individuals. Regarding the study as a whole: Against clonotypes common to all four donors, non-shared ones had lower generation probabilities.

Data came from immunoSEQ multiplex PCR; TCRdb stores just in-frame clones and leaves some out. Here the sample spans around 1,900,000 clones, around 93% being singletons. Germline CDR1 reads DFQATT; CDR2 reads SNEGSKA (reference sequence). The CDR3 extends over 11 amino acids. This clone was seen a few times. What it binds is unknown. CD45RO-negative cells were positively selected for CCR7, leaving out terminally differentiated effector memory CD45RA+ cells. The source is a man younger than 35 in good health. Some clones in this sample may be carry-over from other donors' samples. The sequencing sample was made of naive CD8+ T cells from PBMCs. The J gene is TRBJ1-1, the V gene TRBV20-1; 10 bases fit TRBD1. The CDR3 nucleotides are TGCGGGATGGACAGGGGGACTGAAGCTTTCTTT. It is translated as CGMDRGTEAFF.